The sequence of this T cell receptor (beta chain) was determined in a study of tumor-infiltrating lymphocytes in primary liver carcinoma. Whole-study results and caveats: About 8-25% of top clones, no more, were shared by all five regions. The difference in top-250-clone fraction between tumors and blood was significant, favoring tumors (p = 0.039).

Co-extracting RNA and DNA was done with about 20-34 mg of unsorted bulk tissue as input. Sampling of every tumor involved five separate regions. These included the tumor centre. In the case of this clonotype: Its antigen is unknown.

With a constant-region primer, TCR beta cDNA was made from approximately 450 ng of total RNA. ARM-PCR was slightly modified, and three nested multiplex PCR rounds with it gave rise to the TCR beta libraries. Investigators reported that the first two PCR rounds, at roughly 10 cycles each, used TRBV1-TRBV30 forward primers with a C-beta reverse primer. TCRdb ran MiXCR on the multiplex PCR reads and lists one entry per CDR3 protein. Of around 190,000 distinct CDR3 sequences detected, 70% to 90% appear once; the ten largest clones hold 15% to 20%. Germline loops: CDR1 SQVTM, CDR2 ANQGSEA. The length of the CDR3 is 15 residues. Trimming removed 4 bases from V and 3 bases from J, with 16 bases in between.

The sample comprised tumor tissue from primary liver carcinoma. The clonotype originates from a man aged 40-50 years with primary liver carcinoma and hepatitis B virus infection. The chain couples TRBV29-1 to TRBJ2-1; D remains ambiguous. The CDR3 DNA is TGCAGCGTTGGATTGGCAGGATGGTTCTACAATGAGCAGTTCTTC. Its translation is CSVGLAGWFYNEQFF.